A selection of T cell receptor beta chains follows, all from one sample in a study of early T cells in non-severe SARS-CoV-2 infection. TCRdb passed the 5' RACE reads through MiXCR, listing each CDR3 protein once. The sample contains around 40,000 distinct CDR3 sequences, roughly 10% of which appear only once. Sequenced material: whole blood. These TCRs come from an adult who was a healthcare worker with PCR-confirmed SARS-CoV-2 infection or an uninfected control (not recorded which). Both conserved end residues are part of each CDR3. Fields, in order: V gene, D gene, J gene, clone size, CDR3 protein, CDR3 DNA. The D gene is left open where the match is weak. Size tells how often a clone was seen (once, few, many) or the class of an expanded clone, and some rows leave it out.

TRBV18	TRBD1	TRBJ2-7	many	CASSPTLIRQGNEQYF	TGTGCCAGCTCACCTACCCTTATAAGACAGGGGAACGAGCAGTACTTC
TRBV19	.	TRBJ2-7	.	CASSISEGTYEQYF	TGTGCCAGTAGTATATCCGAGGGGACCTACGAGCAGTACTTC
TRBV6-6	TRBD2	TRBJ2-5	many	CASSYSSGGGLETQYF	TGTGCCAGCAGTTACTCGAGCGGGGGCGGTCTCGAGACCCAGTACTTC
TRBV19	.	TRBJ2-2	many	CASSAPARGFTGELFF	TGTGCCAGTAGTGCGCCGGCCCGGGGGTTCACCGGGGAGCTGTTTTTT
TRBV12-3/TRBV12-4	.	TRBJ2-7	few	CASSPNLKGEGAYEQYF	TGTGCCAGCAGTCCAAACCTAAAGGGGGAAGGAGCTTACGAGCAGTACTTC
TRBV18	.	TRBJ1-1	many	CASSTDRNTEAFF	TGTGCCAGCTCAACAGACCGGAACACTGAAGCTTTCTTT
TRBV2	TRBD2	TRBJ2-3	few	CASSRGLANTDTQYF	TGTGCCAGCAGTCGGGGACTAGCGAACACAGATACGCAGTATTTT
TRBV24-1	.	TRBJ2-2	many	CATSAPGDQDTGELFF	TGTGCCACCAGCGCGCCGGGGGATCAAGACACCGGGGAGCTGTTTTTT
TRBV20-1	.	TRBJ1-2	.	CSASLTGYGYTF	TGCAGTGCTAGTCTAACCGGTTATGGCTACACCTTC
TRBV6-6	.	TRBJ1-1	.	CASSPDRRMNTEAFF	TGTGCCAGCAGTCCAGATCGTAGAATGAACACTGAAGCTTTCTTT
TRBV6-2/TRBV6-3	.	TRBJ1-1	few	CASSQGTEAFF	TGTGCCAGCAGCCAGGGGACTGAAGCTTTCTTT
TRBV19	.	TRBJ2-1	.	CASSNKPELEQFF	TGTGCCAGTAGTAATAAGCCCGAATTAGAGCAGTTCTTC
TRBV15	.	TRBJ1-1	.	CATSRREMGAEAFF	TGTGCCACCAGCAGACGAGAGATGGGGGCAGAAGCTTTCTTT
TRBV7-2	.	TRBJ1-6	many	CASSLSRANSPLHF	TGTGCCAGCAGCTTAAGCAGGGCTAATTCACCCCTCCACTTT
TRBV29-1	TRBD2	TRBJ2-3	many	CSQTGGGADTQYF	TGCAGCCAGACAGGCGGGGGGGCAGATACGCAGTATTTT
TRBV30	.	TRBJ1-2	many	CACFSRASYGYTF	TGTGCCTGTTTTTCCCGAGCCTCCTATGGCTACACCTTC
TRBV12-3/TRBV12-4	TRBD2	TRBJ2-5	many	CASSSGGGVDQETQYF	TGTGCCAGCAGCTCGGGGGGTGGTGTGGACCAAGAGACCCAGTACTTC
TRBV5-1	.	TRBJ2-5	few	CASSSSATSQETQYF	TGCGCCAGCAGCTCATCAGCTACTAGTCAAGAGACCCAGTACTTC
TRBV5-1	TRBD1	TRBJ2-2	.	CASSSETGGTGELFF	TGCGCCAGCTCCTCGGAGACAGGGGGGACCGGGGAGCTGTTTTTT
TRBV6-2/TRBV6-3	.	TRBJ1-4	many	CASSSSTGLDEKLFF	TGTGCCAGCAGCTCCTCGACAGGATTGGATGAAAAACTGTTTTTT
TRBV30	.	TRBJ1-2	many	CASPTGNGYGYTF	TGTGCCTCCCCCACGGGAAATGGCTATGGCTACACCTTC
TRBV9	.	TRBJ1-3	many	CASSVAVGGNTIYF	TGTGCCAGCAGCGTAGCTGTCGGAGGAAACACCATATATTTT
TRBV29-1	TRBD1	TRBJ1-2	.	CSDSRGVAYGYTF	TGCAGCGACTCCAGGGGGGTTGCCTATGGCTACACCTTC
TRBV6-2/TRBV6-3	TRBD2	TRBJ2-5	few	CATRTSGAQETQYF	TGTGCCACCCGGACTAGCGGGGCCCAAGAGACCCAGTACTTC
TRBV6-6	.	TRBJ1-6	.	CASSARESKDSPLHF	TGTGCCAGCAGTGCGAGGGAATCTAAGGATTCACCCCTCCACTTT
TRBV6-2/TRBV6-3	.	TRBJ2-7	many	CASSYSNWGLPYEQYF	TGTGCCAGCAGTTACTCGAATTGGGGTCTACCCTACGAGCAGTACTTC
TRBV7-2	TRBD1	TRBJ2-3	few	CASSGQGYTDTQYF	TGTGCCAGCAGCGGACAGGGCTACACAGATACGCAGTATTTT
TRBV7-9	.	TRBJ1-4	few	CASSPGGRNEKLFF	TGTGCCAGCAGCCCCGGGGGCCGTAATGAAAAACTGTTTTTT
TRBV7-8	TRBD1	TRBJ2-1	many	CASSPGQGLYNEQFF	TGTGCCAGCAGCCCAGGACAGGGACTCTACAATGAGCAGTTCTTC
TRBV15	TRBD2	TRBJ2-1	few	CATSPGLAVDNEQFF	TGTGCCACCAGCCCAGGACTAGCGGTTGACAATGAGCAGTTCTTC
TRBV5-1	.	TRBJ2-7	.	CASSSPRLRTSYEQYF	TGCGCCAGCAGCTCGCCGAGACTGAGGACCTCCTACGAGCAGTACTTC
TRBV12-3/TRBV12-4	TRBD1	TRBJ2-7	many	CASSLRTGVWEQYF	TGTGCCAGCAGTTTAAGGACAGGGGTCTGGGAGCAGTACTTC
TRBV5-6	.	TRBJ2-4	many	CASSPGAAKNIQYF	TGTGCCAGCAGCCCAGGAGCCGCCAAAAACATTCAGTACTTC
TRBV5-1	TRBD1	TRBJ1-2	many	CASYAARGRRNYGYTF	TGCGCCAGTTATGCGGCGAGGGGGCGGCGTAACTATGGCTACACCTTC
TRBV28	.	TRBJ2-1	.	CASSESYRNEQFF	TGTGCCAGCTCCGAGTCGTATCGTAATGAGCAGTTCTTC
TRBV10-2	.	TRBJ1-5	.	CASRTLADQPQHF	TGCGCCAGCCGGACTTTGGCAGATCAGCCCCAGCATTTT
TRBV29-1	.	TRBJ2-3	few	CSVGNRADTQYF	TGCAGCGTCGGGAACAGGGCAGATACGCAGTATTTT
TRBV29-1	.	TRBJ2-7	many	CSVGQVQEQYF	TGCAGCGTTGGTCAGGTTCAAGAGCAGTACTTC
TRBV29-1	.	TRBJ1-2	few	CSVVDAGGYTF	TGCAGCGTTGTCGACGCGGGGGGCTACACCTTC
TRBV2	TRBD1	TRBJ1-2	many	CASSRTGGVQGYTF	TGTGCCAGCAGCAGGACAGGGGGCGTGCAAGGCTACACCTTC
TRBV12-3/TRBV12-4	TRBD1	TRBJ1-5	few	CASSLGDRKGQPQHF	TGTGCCAGCAGTTTAGGGGACAGAAAAGGTCAGCCCCAGCATTTT
TRBV6-5	.	TRBJ2-7	many	CASAYRETTYEQYF	TGTGCCAGCGCCTACAGGGAGACGACATACGAGCAGTACTTC
TRBV6-2/TRBV6-3	.	TRBJ1-5	many	CASKSLGNQPQHF	TGTGCCAGCAAATCCCTAGGCAATCAGCCCCAGCATTTT
TRBV15	TRBD1	TRBJ1-2	few	CATSARGLTYGYTF	TGTGCCACCAGCGCTAGGGGGCTCACCTATGGCTACACCTTC
TRBV29-1	.	TRBJ2-7	many	CSVHGLDSYEQYF	TGCAGCGTCCACGGACTCGACTCCTACGAGCAGTACTTC